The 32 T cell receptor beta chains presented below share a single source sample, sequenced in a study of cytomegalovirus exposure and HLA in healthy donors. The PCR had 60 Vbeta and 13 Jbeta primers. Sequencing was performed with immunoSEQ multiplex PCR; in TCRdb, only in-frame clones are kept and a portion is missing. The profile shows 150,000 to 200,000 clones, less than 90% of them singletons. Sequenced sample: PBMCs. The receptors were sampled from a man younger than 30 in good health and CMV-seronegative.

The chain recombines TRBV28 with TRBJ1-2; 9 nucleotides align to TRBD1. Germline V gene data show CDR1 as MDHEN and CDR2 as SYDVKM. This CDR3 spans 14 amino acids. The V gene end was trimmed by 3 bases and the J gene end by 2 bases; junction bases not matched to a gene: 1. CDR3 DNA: TGTGCCAGCAGTTTGGGGACAGGGAACTATGGCTACACCTTC. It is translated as CASSLGTGNYGYTF.

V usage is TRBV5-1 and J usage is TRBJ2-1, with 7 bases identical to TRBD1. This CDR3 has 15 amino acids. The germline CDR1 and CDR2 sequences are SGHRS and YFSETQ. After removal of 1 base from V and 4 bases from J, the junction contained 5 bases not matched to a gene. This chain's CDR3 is CASSLTGTEYNEQFF. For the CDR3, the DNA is TGCGCCAGCAGCTTGACCGGGACAGAATACAATGAGCAGTTCTTC. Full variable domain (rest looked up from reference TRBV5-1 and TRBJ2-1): KAGVTQTPRYLIKTRGQQVTLSCSPISGHRSVSWYQQTPGQGLQFLFEYFSETQRNKGNFPGRFSGRQFSNSRSEMNVSTLELGDSALYLCASSLTGTEYNEQFFGPGTRLTVL.

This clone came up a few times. CDR3 DNA sequence: TGTGCCAGCAGCGCACCTCTTAAGACAGGGGACTATGGCTACACCTTC. Its translation: CASSAPLKTGDYGYTF. V and J are TRBV7-8 and TRBJ1-2, with 8 bases that match TRBD1. The V and J ends lost 5 bases and 3 bases, in that order; junction bases with no gene match: 11. CDR1 is SGHVS, CDR2 FQNEAQ, per germline. The CDR3 has 16 amino acids.

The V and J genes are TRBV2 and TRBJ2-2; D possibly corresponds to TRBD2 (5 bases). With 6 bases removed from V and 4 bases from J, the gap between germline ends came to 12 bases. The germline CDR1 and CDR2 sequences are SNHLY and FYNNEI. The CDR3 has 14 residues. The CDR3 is CASRAMDFTGELFF. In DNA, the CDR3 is TGTGCCAGCAGGGCTATGGACTTCACCGGGGAGCTGTTTTTT.

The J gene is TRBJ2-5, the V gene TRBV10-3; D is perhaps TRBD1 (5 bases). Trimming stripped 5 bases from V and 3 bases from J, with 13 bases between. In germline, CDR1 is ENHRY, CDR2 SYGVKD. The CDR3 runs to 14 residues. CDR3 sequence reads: CAISQLGAEETQYF. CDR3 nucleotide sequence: TGTGCCATCAGTCAGCTTGGGGCGGAAGAGACCCAGTACTTC.

CDR3 region: CASSGQGSKGGELFF. CDR3 DNA: TGTGCCAGCAGTGGACAGGGAAGTAAAGGCGGGGAGCTGTTTTTT. This chain uses TRBV6-1 with TRBJ2-2; 7 bases line up with TRBD1. The ends lost 4 bases at V and 7 bases at J; junction bases unmatched: 9. The CDR3 runs to 15 residues. The V gene's germline CDR1 is MNHNS and CDR2 SASEGT.

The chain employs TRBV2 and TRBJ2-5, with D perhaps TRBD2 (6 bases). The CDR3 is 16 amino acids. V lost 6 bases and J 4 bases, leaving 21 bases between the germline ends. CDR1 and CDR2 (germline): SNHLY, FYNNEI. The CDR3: CASSSADPEGSETQYF. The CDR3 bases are TGTGCCAGCAGCTCCGCGGACCCGGAGGGGTCAGAGACCCAGTACTTC.

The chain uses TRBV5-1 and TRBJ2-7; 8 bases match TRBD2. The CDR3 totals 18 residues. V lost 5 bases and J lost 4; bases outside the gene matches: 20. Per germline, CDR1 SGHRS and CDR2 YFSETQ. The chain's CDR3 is CASSQALGTRGKSYEQYF. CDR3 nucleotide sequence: TGCGCCAGCAGTCAGGCGCTGGGGACTAGAGGGAAATCGTACGAGCAGTACTTC.

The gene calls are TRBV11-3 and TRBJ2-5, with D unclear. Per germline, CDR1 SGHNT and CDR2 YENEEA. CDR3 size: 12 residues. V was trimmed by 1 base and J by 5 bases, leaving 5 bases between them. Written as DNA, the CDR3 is TGTGCCAGCAGCTTAGGTCGGGAGACCCAGTACTTC. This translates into CASSLGRETQYF. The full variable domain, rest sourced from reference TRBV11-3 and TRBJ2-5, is EAGVVQSPRYKIIEKKQPVAFWCNPISGHNTLYWYLQNLGQGPELLIRYENEEAVDDSQLPKDRFSAERLKGVDSTLKIQPAELGDSAVYLCASSLGRETQYFGPGTRLLVL.

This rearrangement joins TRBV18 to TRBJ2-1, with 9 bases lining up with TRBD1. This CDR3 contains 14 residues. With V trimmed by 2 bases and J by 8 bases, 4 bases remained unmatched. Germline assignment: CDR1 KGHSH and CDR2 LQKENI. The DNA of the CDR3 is TGTGCCAGCTCACCATGGACAGGGGACGATGAGCAGTTCTTC. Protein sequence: CASSPWTGDDEQFF.

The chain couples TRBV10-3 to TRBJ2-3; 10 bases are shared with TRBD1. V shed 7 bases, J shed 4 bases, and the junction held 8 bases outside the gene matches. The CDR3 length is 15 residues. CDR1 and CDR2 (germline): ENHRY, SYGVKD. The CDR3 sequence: CAITKTGGIPDTQYF. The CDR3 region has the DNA TGTGCCATCACCAAGACAGGGGGCATCCCAGATACGCAGTATTTT.

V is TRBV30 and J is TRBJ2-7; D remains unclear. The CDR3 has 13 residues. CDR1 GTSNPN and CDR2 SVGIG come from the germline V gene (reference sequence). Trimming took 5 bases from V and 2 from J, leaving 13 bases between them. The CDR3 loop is CAWGYGMAYEQYF. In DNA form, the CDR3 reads TGTGCCTGGGGTTACGGTATGGCCTACGAGCAGTACTTC.

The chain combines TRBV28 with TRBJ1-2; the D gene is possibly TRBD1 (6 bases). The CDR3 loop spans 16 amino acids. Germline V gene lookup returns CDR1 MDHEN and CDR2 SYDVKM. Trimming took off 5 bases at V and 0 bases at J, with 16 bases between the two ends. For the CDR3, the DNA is TGTGCCAGCAGTAAAAATTCAGGGGTAGCTAACTATGGCTACACCTTC. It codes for CASSKNSGVANYGYTF.

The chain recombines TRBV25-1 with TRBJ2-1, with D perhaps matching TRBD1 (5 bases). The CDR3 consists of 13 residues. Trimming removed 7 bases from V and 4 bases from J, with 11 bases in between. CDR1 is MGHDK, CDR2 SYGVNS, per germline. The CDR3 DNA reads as TGTGCCAGCATCGGCGACAGTTACAATGAGCAGTTCTTC. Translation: CASIGDSYNEQFF. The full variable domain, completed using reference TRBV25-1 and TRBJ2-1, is EADIYQTPRYLVIGTGKKITLECSQTMGHDKMYWYQQDPGMELHLIHYSYGVNSTEKGDLSSESTVSRIRTEHFPLTLESARPSHTSQYLCASIGDSYNEQFFGPGTRLTVL.

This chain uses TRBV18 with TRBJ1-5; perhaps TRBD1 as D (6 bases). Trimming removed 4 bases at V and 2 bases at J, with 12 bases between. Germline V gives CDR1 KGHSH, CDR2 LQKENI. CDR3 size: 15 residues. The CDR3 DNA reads TGTGCCAGCTCACTCTCGGGGGGCGGCAATCAGCCCCAGCATTTT. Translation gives CASSLSGGGNQPQHF.

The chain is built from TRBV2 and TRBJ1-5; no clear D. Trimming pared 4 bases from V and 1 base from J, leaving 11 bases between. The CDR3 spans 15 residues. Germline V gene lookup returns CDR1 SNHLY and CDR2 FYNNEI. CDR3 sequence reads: CASSGPLPSNQPQHF. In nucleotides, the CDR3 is TGTGCCAGCAGTGGGCCACTACCGAGCAATCAGCCCCAGCATTTT.

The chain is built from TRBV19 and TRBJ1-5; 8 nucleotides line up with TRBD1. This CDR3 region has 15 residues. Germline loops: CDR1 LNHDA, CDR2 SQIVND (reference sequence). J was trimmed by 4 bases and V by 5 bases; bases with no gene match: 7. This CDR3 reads CASSSEDRVNQPQHF. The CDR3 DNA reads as TGTGCCAGTAGTTCCGAGGACAGGGTTAATCAGCCCCAGCATTTT.

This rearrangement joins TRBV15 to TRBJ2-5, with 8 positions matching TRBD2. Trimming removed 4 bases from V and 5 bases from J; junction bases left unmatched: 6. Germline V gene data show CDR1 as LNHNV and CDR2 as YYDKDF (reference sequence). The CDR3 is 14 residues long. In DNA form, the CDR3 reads TGTGCCACCAGCACGACGGGGGGGCAGGAGACCCAGTACTTC. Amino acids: CATSTTGGQETQYF.

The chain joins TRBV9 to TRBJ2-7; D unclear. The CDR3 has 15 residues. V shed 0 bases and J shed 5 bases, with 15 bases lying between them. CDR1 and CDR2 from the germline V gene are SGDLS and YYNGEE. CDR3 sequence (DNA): TGTGCCAGCAGCGTAGAAGGAGCCGTGTACGACGAGCAGTACTTC. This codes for CASSVEGAVYDEQYF.

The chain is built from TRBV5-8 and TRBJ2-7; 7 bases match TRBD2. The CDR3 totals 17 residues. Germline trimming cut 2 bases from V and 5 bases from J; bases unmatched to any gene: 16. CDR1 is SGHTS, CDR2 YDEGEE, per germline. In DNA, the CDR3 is TGTGCCAGCAGCTTCCTGGTGGCGAGCGGGAAAAGAAACGAGCAGTACTTC. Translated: CASSFLVASGKRNEQYF.

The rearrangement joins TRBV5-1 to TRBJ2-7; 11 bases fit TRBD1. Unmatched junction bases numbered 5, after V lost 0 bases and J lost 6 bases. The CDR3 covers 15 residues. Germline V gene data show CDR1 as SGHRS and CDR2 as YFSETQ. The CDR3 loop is CASSLVGTGGFEQYF. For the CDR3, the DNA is TGCGCCAGCAGCTTGGTTGGGACAGGGGGATTCGAGCAGTACTTC.

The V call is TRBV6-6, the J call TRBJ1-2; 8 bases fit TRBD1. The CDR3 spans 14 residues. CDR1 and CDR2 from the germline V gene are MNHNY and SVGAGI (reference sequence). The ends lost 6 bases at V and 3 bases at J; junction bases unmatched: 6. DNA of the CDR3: TGTGCCAGCAGCGCAGGGGGCTCGGACTATGGCTACACCTTC. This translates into CASSAGGSDYGYTF.

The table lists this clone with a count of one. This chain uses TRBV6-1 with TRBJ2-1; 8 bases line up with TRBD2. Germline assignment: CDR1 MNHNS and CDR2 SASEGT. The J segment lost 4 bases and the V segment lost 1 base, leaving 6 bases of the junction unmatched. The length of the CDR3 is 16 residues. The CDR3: CASSEDVTSDYNEQFF. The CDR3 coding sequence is TGTGCCAGCAGTGAAGACGTGACTAGCGATTACAATGAGCAGTTCTTC.

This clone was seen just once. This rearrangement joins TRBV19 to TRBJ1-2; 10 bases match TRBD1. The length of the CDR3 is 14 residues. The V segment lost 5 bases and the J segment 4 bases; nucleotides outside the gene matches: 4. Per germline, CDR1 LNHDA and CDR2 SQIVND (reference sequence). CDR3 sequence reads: CASSRDRGSYGYTF. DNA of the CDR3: TGTGCCAGTAGTCGGGACAGGGGAAGCTATGGCTACACCTTC.

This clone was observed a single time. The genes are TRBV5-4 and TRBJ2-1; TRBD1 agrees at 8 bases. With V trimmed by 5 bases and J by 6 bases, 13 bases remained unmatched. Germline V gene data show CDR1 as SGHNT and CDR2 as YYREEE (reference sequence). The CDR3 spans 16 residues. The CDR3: CASSDPGGQGANEQFF. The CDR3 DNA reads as TGTGCCAGCAGTGACCCCGGCGGACAGGGCGCCAATGAGCAGTTCTTC. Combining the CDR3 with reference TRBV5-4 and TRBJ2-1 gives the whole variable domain ETGVTQSPTHLIKTRGQQVTLRCSSQSGHNTVSWYQQALGQGPQFIFQYYREEENGRGNFPPRFSGLQFPNYSSELNVNALELDDSALYLCASSDPGGQGANEQFFGPGTRLTVL.

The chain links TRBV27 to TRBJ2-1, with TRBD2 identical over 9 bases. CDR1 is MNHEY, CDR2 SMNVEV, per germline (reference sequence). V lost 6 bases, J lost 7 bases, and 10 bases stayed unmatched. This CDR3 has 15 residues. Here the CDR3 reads CASSLLAGEGNEQFF. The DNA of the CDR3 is TGTGCCAGCAGCCTATTAGCGGGGGAAGGGAATGAGCAGTTCTTC.

CDR3 sequence reads: CASSQEVGRGSETYGYTF. The CDR3, as DNA: TGCGCCAGCAGCCAAGAGGTCGGACGCGGGTCGGAAACATATGGCTACACCTTC. This chain joins TRBV4-3 and TRBJ1-2; D not certain. The V and J ends lost 0 bases and 5 bases respectively, with 22 bases between them. The CDR3 covers 18 residues. Per the germline V gene, CDR1 is LGHNA and CDR2 is YSLEER.

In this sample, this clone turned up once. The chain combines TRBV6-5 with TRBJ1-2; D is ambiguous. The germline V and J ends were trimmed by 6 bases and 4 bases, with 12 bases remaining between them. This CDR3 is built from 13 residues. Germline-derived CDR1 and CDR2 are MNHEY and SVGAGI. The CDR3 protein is CASSPGLSYGYTF. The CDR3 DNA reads TGTGCCAGCAGCCCTGGACTGAGCTATGGCTACACCTTC.

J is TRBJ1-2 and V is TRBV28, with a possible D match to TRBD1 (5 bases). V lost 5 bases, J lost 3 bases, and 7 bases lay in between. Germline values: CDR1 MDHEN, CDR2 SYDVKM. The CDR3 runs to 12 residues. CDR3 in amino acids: CASSEGDYGYTF. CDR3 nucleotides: TGTGCCAGCAGTGAAGGGGACTATGGCTACACCTTC.

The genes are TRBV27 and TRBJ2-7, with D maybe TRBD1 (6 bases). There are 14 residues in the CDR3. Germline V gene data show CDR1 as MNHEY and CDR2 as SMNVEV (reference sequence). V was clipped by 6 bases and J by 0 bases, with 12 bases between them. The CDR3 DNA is TGTGCCAGCAGACCCTGGACAGACTCCTACGAGCAGTACTTC. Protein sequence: CASRPWTDSYEQYF.

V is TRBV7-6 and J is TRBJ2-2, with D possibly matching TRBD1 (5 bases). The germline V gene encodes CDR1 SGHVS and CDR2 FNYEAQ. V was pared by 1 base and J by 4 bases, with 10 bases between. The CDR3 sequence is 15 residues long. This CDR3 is CASSLGVRGTGELFF. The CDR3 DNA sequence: TGTGCCAGCAGCTTAGGAGTAAGGGGCACCGGGGAGCTGTTTTTT. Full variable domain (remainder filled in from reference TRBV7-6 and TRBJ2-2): GAGVSQSPRYKVTKRGQDVALRCDPISGHVSLYWYRQALGQGPEFLTYFNYEAQQDKSGLPNDRFSAERPEGSISTLTIQRTEQRDSAMYRCASSLGVRGTGELFFGEGSRLTVL.

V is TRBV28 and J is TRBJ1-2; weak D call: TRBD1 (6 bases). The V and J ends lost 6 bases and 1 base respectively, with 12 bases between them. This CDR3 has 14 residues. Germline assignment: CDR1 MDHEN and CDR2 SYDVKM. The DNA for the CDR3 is TGTGCCAGCAGAAAATTACAGGGTAACTATGGCTACACCTTC. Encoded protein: CASRKLQGNYGYTF.